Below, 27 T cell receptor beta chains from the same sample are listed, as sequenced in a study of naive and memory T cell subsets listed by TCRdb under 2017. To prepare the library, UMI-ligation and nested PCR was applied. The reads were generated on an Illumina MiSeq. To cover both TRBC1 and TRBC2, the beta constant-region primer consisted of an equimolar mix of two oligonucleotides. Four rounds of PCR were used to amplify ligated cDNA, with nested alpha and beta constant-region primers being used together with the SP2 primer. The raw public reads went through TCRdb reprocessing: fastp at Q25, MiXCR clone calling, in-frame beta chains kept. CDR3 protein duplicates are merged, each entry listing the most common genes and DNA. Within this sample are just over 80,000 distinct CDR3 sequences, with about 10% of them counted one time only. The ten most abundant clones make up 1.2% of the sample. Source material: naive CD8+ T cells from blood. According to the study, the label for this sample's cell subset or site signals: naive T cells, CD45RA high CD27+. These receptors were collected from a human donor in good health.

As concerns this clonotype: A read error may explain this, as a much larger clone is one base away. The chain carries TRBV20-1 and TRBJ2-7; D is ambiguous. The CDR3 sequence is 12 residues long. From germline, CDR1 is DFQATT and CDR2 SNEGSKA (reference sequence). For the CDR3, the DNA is TGCAGTGCTAGAGAGGTGGGTTACGATCAGTACTTC. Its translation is CSAREVGYDQYF.

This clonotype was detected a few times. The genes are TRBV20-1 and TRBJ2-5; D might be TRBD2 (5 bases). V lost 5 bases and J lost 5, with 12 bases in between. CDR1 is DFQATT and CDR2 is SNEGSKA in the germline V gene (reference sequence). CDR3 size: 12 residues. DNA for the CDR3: TGCAGTGCTCCCGGGATAGTCGAGACCCAGTACTTC. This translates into CSAPGIVETQYF.

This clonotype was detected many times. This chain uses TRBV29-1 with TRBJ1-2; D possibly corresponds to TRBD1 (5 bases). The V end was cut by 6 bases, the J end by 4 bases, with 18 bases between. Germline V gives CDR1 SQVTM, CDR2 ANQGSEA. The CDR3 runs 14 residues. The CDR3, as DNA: TGCAGCGTCCCCTCAGGGTATTCGTCCTATGGCTACACCTTC. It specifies CSVPSGYSSYGYTF.

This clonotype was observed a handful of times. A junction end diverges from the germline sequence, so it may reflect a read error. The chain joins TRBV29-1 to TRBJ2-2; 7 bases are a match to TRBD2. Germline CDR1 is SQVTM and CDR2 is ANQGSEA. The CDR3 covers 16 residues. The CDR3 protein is CSVVPTSVGNTRELFF. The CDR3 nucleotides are TGCAGCGTAGTCCCCACTAGCGTCGGAAACACCAGGGAGCTGTTTTTT.

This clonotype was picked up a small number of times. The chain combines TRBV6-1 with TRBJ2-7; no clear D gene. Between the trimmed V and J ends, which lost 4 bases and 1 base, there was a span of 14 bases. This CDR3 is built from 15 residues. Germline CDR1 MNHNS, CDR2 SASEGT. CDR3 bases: TGTGCCAGCAGTGTATCCTCTTGGGGATCCTACGAGCAGTACTTC. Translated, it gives CASSVSSWGSYEQYF.

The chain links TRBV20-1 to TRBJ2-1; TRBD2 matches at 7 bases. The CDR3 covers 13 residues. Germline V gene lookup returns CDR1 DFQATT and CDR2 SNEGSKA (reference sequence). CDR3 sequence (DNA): TGCAGCCTCTTTTCCGGGACTATAAGTGAGCAGTTCTTC. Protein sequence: CSLFSGTISEQFF.

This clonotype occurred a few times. CDR3 amino acids: CASSTRGDYTEAFF. CDR3 DNA: TGTGCCAGTAGTACCCGCGGGGACTACACTGAAGCTTTCTTT. V and J are TRBV19 and TRBJ1-1, with D possibly TRBD1 on 5 matching bases. V was pared by 4 bases and J by 3 bases, with 12 bases between. Per the germline V gene, CDR1 is LNHDA and CDR2 is SQIVND (reference sequence). The CDR3 has 14 amino acids.

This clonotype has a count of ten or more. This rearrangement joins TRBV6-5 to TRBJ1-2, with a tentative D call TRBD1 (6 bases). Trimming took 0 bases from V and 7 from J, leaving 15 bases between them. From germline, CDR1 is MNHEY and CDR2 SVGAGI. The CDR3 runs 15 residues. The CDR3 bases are TGTGCCAGCAGTTACTCGGCCGGGGGGCTCGGTGGCTACACCTTC. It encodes CASSYSAGGLGGYTF.

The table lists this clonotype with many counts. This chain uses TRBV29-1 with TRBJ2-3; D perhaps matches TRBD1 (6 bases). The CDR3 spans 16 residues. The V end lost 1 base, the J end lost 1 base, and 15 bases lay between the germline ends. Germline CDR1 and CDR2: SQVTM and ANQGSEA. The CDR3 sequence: CSVEGPDRIGTDTQYF. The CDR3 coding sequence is TGCAGCGTTGAAGGCCCGGACAGAATAGGCACAGATACGCAGTATTTT.

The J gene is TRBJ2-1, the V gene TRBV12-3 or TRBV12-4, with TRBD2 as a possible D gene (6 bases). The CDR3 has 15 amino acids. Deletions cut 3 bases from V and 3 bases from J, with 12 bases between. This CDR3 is CASSFREHDYNEQFF. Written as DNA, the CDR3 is TGTGCCAGCAGTTTCCGGGAGCATGACTACAATGAGCAGTTCTTC.

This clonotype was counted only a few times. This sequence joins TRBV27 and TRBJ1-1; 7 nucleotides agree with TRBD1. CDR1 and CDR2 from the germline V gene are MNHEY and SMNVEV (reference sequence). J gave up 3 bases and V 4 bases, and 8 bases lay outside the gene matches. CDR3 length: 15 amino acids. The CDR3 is CASSYTTGSHTEAFF. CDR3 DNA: TGTGCCAGCAGTTACACGACAGGGAGTCACACTGAAGCTTTCTTT.

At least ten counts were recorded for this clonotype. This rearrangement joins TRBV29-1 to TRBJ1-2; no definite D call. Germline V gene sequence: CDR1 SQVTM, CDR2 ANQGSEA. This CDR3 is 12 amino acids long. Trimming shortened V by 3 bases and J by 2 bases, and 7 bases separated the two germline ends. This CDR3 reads CSVDHSNYGYTF. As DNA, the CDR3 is TGCAGCGTTGATCACAGCAACTATGGCTACACCTTC.

The CDR3 is CASSSKELAGGDEQFF. The CDR3 DNA reads as TGTGCCAGCAGCTCCAAGGAGCTAGCGGGAGGCGATGAGCAGTTCTTC. The J gene is TRBJ2-1, the V gene TRBV7-6; 11 positions agree with TRBD2. V lost 4 bases, J lost 8 bases, and 10 bases stayed unmatched. The germline V gene encodes CDR1 SGHVS and CDR2 FNYEAQ. The CDR3 has 16 amino acids.

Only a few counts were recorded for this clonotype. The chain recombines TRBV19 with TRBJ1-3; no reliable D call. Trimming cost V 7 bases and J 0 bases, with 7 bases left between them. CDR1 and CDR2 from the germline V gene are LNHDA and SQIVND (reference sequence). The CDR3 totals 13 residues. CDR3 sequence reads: CASTPDSGNTIYF. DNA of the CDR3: TGTGCCAGTACGCCGGACTCTGGAAACACCATATATTTT.

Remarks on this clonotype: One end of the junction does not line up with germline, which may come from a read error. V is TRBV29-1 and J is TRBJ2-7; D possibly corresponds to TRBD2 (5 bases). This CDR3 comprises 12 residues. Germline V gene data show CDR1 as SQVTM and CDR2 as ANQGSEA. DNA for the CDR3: TGCGGCGTTGGGGAACGGGGCTACGAGCAGTACTTC. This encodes CGVGERGYEQYF.

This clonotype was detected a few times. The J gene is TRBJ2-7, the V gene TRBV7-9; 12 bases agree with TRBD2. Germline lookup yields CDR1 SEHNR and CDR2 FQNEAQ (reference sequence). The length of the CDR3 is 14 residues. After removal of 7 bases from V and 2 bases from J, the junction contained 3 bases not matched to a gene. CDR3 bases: TGTGCCAGCAACCTAGCGGGAGGGCCCTACGAGCAGTACTTC. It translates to CASNLAGGPYEQYF.

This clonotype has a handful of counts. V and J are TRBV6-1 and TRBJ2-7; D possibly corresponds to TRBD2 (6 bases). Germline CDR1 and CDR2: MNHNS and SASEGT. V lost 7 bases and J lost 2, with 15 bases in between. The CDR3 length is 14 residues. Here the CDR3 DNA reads TGTGCCAGCACTTACCGGGACTTGCCCTACGAGCAGTACTTC. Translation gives CASTYRDLPYEQYF.

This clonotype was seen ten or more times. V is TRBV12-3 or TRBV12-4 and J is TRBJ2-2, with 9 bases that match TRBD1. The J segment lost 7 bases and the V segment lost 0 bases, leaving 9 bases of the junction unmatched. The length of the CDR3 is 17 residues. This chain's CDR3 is CASSLARDRERGGELFF. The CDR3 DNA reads TGTGCCAGCAGTTTAGCAAGGGACAGGGAACGGGGCGGGGAGCTGTTTTTT.

Here the CDR3 DNA reads TGTGCCAGCAGCCCGGGGGGGTACGGGGAAAACATTCAGTACTTC. Translated, it gives CASSPGGYGENIQYF. The chain recombines TRBV27 with TRBJ2-4; 8 nucleotides align to TRBD2. The germline CDR1 and CDR2 sequences are MNHEY and SMNVEV (reference sequence). Germline trimming cut 6 bases from V and 5 bases from J; bases unmatched to any gene: 9. The CDR3 runs 15 residues.

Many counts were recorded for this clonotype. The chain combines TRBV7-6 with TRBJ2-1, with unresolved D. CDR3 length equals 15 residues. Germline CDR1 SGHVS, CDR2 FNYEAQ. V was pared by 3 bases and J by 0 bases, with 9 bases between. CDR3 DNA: TGTGCCAGCAGCTTTTTGGCGAGCTCCTACAATGAGCAGTTCTTC. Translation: CASSFLASSYNEQFF.

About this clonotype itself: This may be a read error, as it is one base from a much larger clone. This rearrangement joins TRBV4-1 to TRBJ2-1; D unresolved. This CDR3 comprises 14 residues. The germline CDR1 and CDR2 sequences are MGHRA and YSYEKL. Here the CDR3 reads CASRQGPLNNGQFF. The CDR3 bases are TGCGCCAGCAGGCAAGGACCCTTGAACAATGGGCAGTTCTTC.

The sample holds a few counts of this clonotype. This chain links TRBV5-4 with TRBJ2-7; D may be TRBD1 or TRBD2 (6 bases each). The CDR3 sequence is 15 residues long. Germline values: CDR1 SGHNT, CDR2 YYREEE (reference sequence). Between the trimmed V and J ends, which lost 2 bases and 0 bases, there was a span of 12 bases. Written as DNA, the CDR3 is TGTGCCAGCAGCTTCGAGGGGGGCAGCTCCTACGAGCAGTACTTC. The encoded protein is CASSFEGGSSYEQYF.

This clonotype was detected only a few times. This CDR3 is CSVERGLAGVQYF. The CDR3, as DNA: TGCAGCGTTGAACGGGGACTAGCGGGAGTGCAGTACTTC. This sequence joins TRBV29-1 and TRBJ2-7, with 14 bases lining up with TRBD2. Germline V lookup: CDR1 SQVTM, CDR2 ANQGSEA. CDR3 size: 13 residues. The V and J ends lost 2 bases and 9 bases, in that order; junction bases with no gene match: 3.

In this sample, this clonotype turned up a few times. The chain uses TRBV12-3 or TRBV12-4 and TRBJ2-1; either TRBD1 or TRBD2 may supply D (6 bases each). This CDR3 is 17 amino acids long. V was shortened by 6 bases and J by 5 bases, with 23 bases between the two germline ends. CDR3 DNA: TGTGCCAGCAGCCCTGAAGGGGGAGGACCTCCCAACAATGAGCAGTTCTTC. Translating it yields CASSPEGGGPPNNEQFF.

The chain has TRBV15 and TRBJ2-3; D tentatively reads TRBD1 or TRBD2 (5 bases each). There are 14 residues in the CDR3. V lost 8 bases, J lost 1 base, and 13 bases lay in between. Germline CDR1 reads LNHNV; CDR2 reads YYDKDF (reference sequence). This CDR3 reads CATDGAWGTDTQYF. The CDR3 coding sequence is TGTGCCACCGACGGGGCGTGGGGCACAGATACGCAGTATTTT.

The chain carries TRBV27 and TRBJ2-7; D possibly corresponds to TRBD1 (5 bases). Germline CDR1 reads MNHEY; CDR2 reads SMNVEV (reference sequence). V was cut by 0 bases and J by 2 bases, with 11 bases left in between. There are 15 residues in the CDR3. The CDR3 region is CASSLSQGKPYEQYF. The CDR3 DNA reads TGTGCCAGCAGTTTATCTCAGGGTAAGCCCTACGAGCAGTACTTC.

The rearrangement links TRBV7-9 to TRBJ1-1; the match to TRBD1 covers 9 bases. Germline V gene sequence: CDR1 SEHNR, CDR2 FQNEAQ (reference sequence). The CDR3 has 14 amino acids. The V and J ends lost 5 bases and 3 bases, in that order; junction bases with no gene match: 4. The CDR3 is CASSQTGGDTEAFF. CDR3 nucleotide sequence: TGTGCCAGCAGCCAGACAGGGGGTGACACTGAAGCTTTCTTT.